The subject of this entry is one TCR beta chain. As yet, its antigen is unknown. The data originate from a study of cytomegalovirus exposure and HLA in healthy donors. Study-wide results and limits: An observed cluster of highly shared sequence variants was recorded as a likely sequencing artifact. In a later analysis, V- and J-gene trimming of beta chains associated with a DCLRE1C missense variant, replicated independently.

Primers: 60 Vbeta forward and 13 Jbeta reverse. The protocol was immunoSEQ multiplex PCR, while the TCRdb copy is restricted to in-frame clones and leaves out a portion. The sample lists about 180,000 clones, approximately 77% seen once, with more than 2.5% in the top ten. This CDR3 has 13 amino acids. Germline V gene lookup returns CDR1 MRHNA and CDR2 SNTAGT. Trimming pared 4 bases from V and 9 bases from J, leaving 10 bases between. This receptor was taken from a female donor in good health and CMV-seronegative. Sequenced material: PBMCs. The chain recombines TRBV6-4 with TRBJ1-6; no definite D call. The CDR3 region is CASSATPGSPLHF. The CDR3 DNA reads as TGTGCCAGCAGTGCTACTCCAGGTTCACCCCTCCACTTT.